The TCR beta chain described here comes from a study of beta chain features in type 1 diabetes. The entirety of the isolated RNA underwent reverse transcription, so expressed TCRB transcripts were sequenced. TCRdb's copy holds only in-frame clones and misses some; the assay was immunoSEQ multiplex PCR. The sample yields fewer than 900,000 clones, roughly 15% seen once. The sequencing sample was made of naive CD4+ T cells from blood. This sequence originates from a woman under 30 in good health.

The CDR3 spells CASSVGAGSDTGELFF. CDR3 DNA sequence: TGTGCCAGCAGCGTAGGGGCAGGGTCGGACACCGGGGAGCTGTTTTTT. The gene calls are TRBV9 and TRBJ2-2; TRBD1 is a possible D gene (5 bases). CDR3 size: 16 residues. CDR1 SGDLS and CDR2 YYNGEE come from the germline V gene. The V end lost 0 bases, the J end lost 3 bases, and 12 bases lay between the germline ends.